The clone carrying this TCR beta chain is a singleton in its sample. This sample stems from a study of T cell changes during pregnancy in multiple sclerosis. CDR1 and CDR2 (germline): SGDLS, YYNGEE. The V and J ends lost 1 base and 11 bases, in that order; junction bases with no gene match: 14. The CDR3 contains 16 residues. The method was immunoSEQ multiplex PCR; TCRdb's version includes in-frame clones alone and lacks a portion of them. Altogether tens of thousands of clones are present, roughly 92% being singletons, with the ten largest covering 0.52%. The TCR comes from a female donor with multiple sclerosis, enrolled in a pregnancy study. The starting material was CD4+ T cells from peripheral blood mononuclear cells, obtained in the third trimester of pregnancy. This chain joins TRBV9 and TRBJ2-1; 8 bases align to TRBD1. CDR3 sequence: CASSVSDQGATRKQFF. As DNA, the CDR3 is TGTGCCAGCAGCGTATCTGATCAGGGGGCTACCCGGAAGCAGTTCTTC. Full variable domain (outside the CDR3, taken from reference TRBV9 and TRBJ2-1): DSGVTQTPKHLITATGQRVTLRCSPRSGDLSVYWYQQSLDQGLQFLIQYYNGEERAKGNILERFSAQQFPDLHSELNLSSLELGDSALYFCASSVSDQGATRKQFFGPGTRLTVL.